The next 10 T cell receptor beta chains were all read from a single sample in a study of blood T cell repertoires in COVID-19. Sequencing was performed with immunoSEQ multiplex PCR; in TCRdb, only in-frame clones are kept and a portion is missing. The sample has about 230,000 clones, 81% seen once. Sequenced input: peripheral blood. Every receptor here comes from a woman aged 80 or over with acute or convalescent COVID-19.

The rearrangement joins TRBV7-9 to TRBJ1-1; D gene ambiguous. Germline V gives CDR1 SEHNR, CDR2 FQNEAQ (reference sequence). CDR3 size: 14 residues. The V gene lost 5 bases and the J gene lost 0 bases, with 10 bases spanning the gap. CDR3 sequence: CASSPPVMNTEAFF. CDR3 in DNA: TGTGCCAGCAGCCCCCCAGTCATGAACACTGAAGCTTTCTTT.

The V gene is TRBV11-3, the J gene TRBJ2-2; 7 nucleotides line up with TRBD1. There are 17 residues in the CDR3. Germline assignment: CDR1 SGHNT and CDR2 YENEEA. The ends lost 5 bases at V and 0 bases at J; junction bases unmatched: 9. CDR3 residues: CASSRSKGGSNTGELFF. DNA for the CDR3: TGTGCCAGCAGCCGAAGCAAAGGGGGCTCGAACACCGGGGAGCTGTTTTTT.

The chain uses TRBV5-1 and TRBJ2-1; 11 nucleotides match TRBD2. After removal of 0 bases from V and 5 bases from J, the junction contained 13 bases not matched to a gene. Per germline, CDR1 SGHRS and CDR2 YFSETQ. The CDR3 is made up of 19 amino acids. The CDR3 region is CASSLGGSLAGVGDNEQFF. Written as DNA, the CDR3 is TGCGCCAGCAGCTTGGGTGGATCACTAGCGGGAGTTGGGGACAATGAGCAGTTCTTC.

This chain uses TRBV15 with TRBJ1-6; 8 bases fit TRBD1. Germline V lookup: CDR1 LNHNV, CDR2 YYDKDF (reference sequence). CDR3 size: 15 residues. J lost 9 bases, V lost 1 base, and 5 bases had no gene match. Here the CDR3 reads CATSRGGTGGSPLHF. DNA of the CDR3: TGTGCCACCAGCAGAGGCGGGACAGGAGGTTCACCCCTCCACTTT.

The chain uses TRBV19 and TRBJ2-5; 11 positions agree with TRBD1. The V and J ends lost 1 base and 5 bases, in that order; junction bases with no gene match: 9. Germline CDR1 LNHDA, CDR2 SQIVND (reference sequence). This CDR3 contains 17 residues. The CDR3 protein is CASSIGHGQGARETQYF. CDR3 bases: TGTGCCAGTAGTATAGGGCACGGACAGGGGGCGCGGGAGACCCAGTACTTC.

The gene calls are TRBV4-2 and TRBJ2-1, with 12 bases fitting TRBD2. This CDR3 is 17 amino acids long. Looked up from germline, CDR1 is LGHNA and CDR2 is YNFKEQ. V lost 1 base, J lost 4 bases, and 5 bases stayed unmatched. CDR3 sequence: CASSQVLLAGGYNEQFF. The CDR3 DNA sequence: TGTGCCAGCAGCCAAGTCCTTCTAGCGGGAGGGTACAATGAGCAGTTCTTC.

The V and J genes are TRBV28 and TRBJ1-1; D is possibly TRBD1 (6 bases). CDR3 size: 13 residues. Trimming removed 6 bases at V and 0 bases at J, with 8 bases between. Germline values: CDR1 MDHEN, CDR2 SYDVKM. In DNA, the CDR3 is TGTGCCAGCAGGTGGACAGTGAACACTGAAGCTTTCTTT. It encodes CASRWTVNTEAFF. Complete variable domain (other parts from reference TRBV28 and TRBJ1-1): DVKVTQSSRYLVKRTGEKVFLECVQDMDHENMFWYRQDPGLGLRLIYFSYDVKMKEKGDIPEGYSVSREKKERFSLILESASTNQTSMYLCASRWTVNTEAFFGQGTRLTVV.

Ten or more counts support this clone. The chain couples TRBV5-1 to TRBJ1-2, with 12 bases that match TRBD1. V shed 4 bases and J 3 bases; nucleotides not matched to a gene: 4. This CDR3 comprises 15 residues. Germline V CDR1 and CDR2: SGHRS, YFSETQ. CDR3 sequence reads: CASSPGTGGHYGYTF. The CDR3, as DNA: TGCGCCAGCAGCCCAGGGACAGGGGGCCACTATGGCTACACCTTC.

This chain joins TRBV3-1 (or the pseudogene TRBV3-2) and TRBJ2-1; TRBD1 aligns across 8 bases. CDR3 length equals 16 residues. Germline CDR1 reads LGHDT; CDR2 reads YNNKEL (reference sequence). J lost 4 bases, V lost 2 bases, and 7 bases had no gene match. For the CDR3, the DNA is TGTGCCAGCAGCCAAAAAGGACAGGGTTCATACAATGAGCAGTTCTTC. Its translation: CASSQKGQGSYNEQFF.

This chain connects TRBV4-1 to TRBJ1-4; the match to TRBD1 covers 8 bases. This CDR3 has 17 residues. V shed 1 base and J 5 bases; nucleotides not matched to a gene: 9. CDR1 MGHRA and CDR2 YSYEKL come from the germline V gene. Here the CDR3 reads CASSQVGPGQVNEKLFF. The CDR3 coding sequence is TGCGCCAGCAGCCAAGTAGGGCCGGGACAGGTCAATGAAAAACTGTTTTTT.